This entry features one T cell receptor beta chain sequence. This sample was taken from a study of control samples from healthy donors and cancer patients. V lost 2 bases and J lost 0, with 8 bases in between. Germline V gene lookup returns CDR1 GTSNPN and CDR2 SVGIG (reference sequence). There are 14 residues in the CDR3. Some clones are missing from TCRdb's copy, which holds only in-frame ones; the method was immunoSEQ multiplex PCR. The sample lists 150,000 to 200,000 clones; around 90% were seen once. This clonotype originated in a young man in good health. Sequencing was carried out using blood. The chain uses TRBV30 and TRBJ1-5; D unclear. The CDR3 here is CAWSPAVSNQPQHF. The CDR3 nucleotides read TGTGCCTGGAGTCCGGCGGTTAGCAATCAGCCCCAGCATTTT.